The source of this TCR beta chain is a study of T cells in Graves' hyperthyroidism and ophthalmopathy. Study findings and constraints: Most clonotypes expanded in the thyroid (above 0.001) were also present in blood.

There were TCR beta CDR3 regions amplified from RNA transcripts. HTBI primers were used for first-round RT-PCR of the TCR CDR3. TCRdb ran MiXCR on the multiplex PCR reads and lists one entry per CDR3 protein. The sample gives a few hundred thousand distinct CDR3 sequences, roughly 50% of which show up once; about 8.3% is in the top ten. On this clonotype itself: What it binds is not known.

Graves' hyperthyroidism without ophthalmopathy progression within 18 months was termed stable. Newly diagnosed patients aged 18 to 65 had hyperthyroidism of under 2 months' duration. The length of the CDR3 is 13 residues. Germline lookup yields CDR1 SQVTM and CDR2 ANQGSEA. The chain couples TRBV29-1 to TRBJ1-1, with D maybe TRBD1 (6 bases). The receptor was isolated from a young woman with Graves' hyperthyroidism. Sequencing was performed on peripheral blood or thyroid tissue (not recorded which). The CDR3 region is CSSYREWGTEAFF. CDR3 in DNA: TGCAGTTCGTACAGGGAGTGGGGCACTGAAGCTTTCTTT.